This T cell receptor (beta chain) originates from a study of response to subunit inactivated influenza vaccine. The study, taken as a whole, reports: The study's authors posited that every seasonal influenza vaccination enlists few new T cells.

About this clonotype itself: The antigen is unknown.

J lost 7 bases, V lost 1 base, and 2 bases had no gene match. The CDR3 runs to 14 residues. From germline, CDR1 is DFQATT and CDR2 SNEGSKA (reference sequence). Via MiXCR, TCRdb re-called the RT-PCR reads, giving one row per CDR3 protein. The sample has more than 700,000 distinct CDR3 sequences, roughly 20% seen once; the top ten hold 10%. The clonotype originates from a man aged 45 to 65 who received an inactivated influenza vaccine. The chain links TRBV20-1 to TRBJ2-2, with 11 bases matching TRBD2. Sequenced material: PBMCs from blood, taken roughly 5 days after vaccination. The CDR3 is CSARVSGRVGELFF. In nucleotides, the CDR3 is TGCAGTGCTAGAGTTAGCGGGAGGGTCGGGGAGCTGTTTTTT.